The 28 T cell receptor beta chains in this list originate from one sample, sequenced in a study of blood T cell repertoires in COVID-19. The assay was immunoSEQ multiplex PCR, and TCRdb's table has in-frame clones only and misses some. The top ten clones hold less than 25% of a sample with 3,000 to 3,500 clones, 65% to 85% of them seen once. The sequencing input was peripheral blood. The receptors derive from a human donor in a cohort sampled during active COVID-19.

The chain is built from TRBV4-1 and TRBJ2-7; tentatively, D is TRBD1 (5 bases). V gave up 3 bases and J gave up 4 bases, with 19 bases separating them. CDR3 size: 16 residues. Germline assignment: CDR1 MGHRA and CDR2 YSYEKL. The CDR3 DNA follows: TGCGCCAGCAGCCACTTAAGGACACGATTGGGATACGAGCAGTACTTC. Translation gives CASSHLRTRLGYEQYF.

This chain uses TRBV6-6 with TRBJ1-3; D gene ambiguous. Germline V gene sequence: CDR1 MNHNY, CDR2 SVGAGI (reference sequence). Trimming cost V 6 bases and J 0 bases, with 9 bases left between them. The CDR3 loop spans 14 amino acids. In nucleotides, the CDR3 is TGTGCCAGCAGCCAACAGAGCTCTGGAAACACCATATATTTT. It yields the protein CASSQQSSGNTIYF.

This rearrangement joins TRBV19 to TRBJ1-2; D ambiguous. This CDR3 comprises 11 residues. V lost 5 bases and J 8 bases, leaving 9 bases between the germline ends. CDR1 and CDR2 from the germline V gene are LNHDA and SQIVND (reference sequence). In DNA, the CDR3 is TGTGCCAGTAGTGCCGGCGGGGGCTACACCTTC. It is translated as CASSAGGGYTF. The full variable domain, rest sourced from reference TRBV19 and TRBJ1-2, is DGGITQSPKYLFRKEGQNVTLSCEQNLNHDAMYWYRQDPGQGLRLIYYSQIVNDFQKGDIAEGYSVSREKKESFPLTVTSAQKNPTAFYLCASSAGGGYTFGSGTRLTVV.

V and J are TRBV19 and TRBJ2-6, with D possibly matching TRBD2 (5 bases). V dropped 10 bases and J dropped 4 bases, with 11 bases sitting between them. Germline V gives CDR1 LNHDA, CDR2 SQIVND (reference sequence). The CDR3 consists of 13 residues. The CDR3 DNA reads TGTGCCACCCGGGGTTACGGGGCCAACGTCCTGACTTTC. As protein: CATRGYGANVLTF.

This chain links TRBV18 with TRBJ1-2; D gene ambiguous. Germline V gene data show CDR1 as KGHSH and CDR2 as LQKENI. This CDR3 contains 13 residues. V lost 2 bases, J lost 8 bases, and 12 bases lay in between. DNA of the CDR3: TGTGCCAGCTCACCAAAAGCTCGCCTGGGCTACACCTTC. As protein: CASSPKARLGYTF. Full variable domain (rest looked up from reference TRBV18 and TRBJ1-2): NAGVMQNPRHLVRRRGQEARLRCSPMKGHSHVYWYRQLPEEGLKFMVYLQKENIIDESGMPKERFSAEFPKEGPSILRIQQVVRGDSAAYFCASSPKARLGYTFGSGTRLTVV.

CDR3 nucleotide sequence: TGTGCCAGCTGCCGGGACAGGGTCACAGATACGCAGTATTTT. This translates into CASCRDRVTDTQYF. V usage is TRBV6-5 and J usage is TRBJ2-3; 9 bases align to TRBD1. In germline, CDR1 is MNHEY, CDR2 SVGAGI. The V and J ends lost 8 bases and 2 bases, in that order; junction bases with no gene match: 5. This CDR3 spans 14 amino acids.

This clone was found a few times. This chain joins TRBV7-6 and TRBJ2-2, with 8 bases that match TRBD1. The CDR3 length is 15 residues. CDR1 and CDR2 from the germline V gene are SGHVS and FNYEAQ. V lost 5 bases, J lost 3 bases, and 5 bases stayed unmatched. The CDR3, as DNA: TGTGCCAGCAGCCTGAGACAGGGGTACACCGGGGAGCTGTTTTTT. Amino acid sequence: CASSLRQGYTGELFF.

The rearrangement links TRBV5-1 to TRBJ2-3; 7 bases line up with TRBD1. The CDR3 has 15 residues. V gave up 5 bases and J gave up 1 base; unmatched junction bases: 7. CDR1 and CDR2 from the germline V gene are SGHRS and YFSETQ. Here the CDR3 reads CASRWYQGGTDTQYF. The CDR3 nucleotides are TGCGCCAGCAGGTGGTACCAGGGGGGCACAGATACGCAGTATTTT.

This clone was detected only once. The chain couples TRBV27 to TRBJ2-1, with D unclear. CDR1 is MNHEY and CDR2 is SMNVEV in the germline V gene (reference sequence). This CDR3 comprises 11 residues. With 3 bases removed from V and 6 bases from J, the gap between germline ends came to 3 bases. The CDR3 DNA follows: TGTGCCAGCAGTTTCTTCAATGAGCAGTTCTTC. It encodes CASSFFNEQFF.

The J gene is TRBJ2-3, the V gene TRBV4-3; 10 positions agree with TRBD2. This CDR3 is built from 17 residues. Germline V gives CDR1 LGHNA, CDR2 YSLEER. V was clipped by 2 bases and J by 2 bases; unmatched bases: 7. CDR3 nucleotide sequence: TGCGCCAGCAGCCAATATATAGCGGGGGGTACCACAGATACGCAGTATTTT. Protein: CASSQYIAGGTTDTQYF.

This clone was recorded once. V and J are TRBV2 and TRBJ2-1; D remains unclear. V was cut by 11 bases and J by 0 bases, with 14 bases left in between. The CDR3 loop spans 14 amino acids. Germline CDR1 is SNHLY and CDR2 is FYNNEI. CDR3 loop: CAVAASSSYNEQFF. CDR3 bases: TGTGCCGTCGCCGCGTCGAGCTCCTACAATGAGCAGTTCTTC.

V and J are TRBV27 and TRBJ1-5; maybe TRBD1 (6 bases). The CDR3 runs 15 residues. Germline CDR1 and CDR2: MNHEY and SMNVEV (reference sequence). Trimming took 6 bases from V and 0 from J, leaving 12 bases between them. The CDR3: CASRLTGFSNQPQHF. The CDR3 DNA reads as TGTGCCAGCAGGCTTACAGGGTTTAGCAATCAGCCCCAGCATTTT.

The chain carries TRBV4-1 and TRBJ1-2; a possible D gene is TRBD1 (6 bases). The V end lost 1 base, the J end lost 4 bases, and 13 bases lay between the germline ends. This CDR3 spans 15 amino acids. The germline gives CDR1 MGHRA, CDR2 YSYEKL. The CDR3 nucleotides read TGCGCCAGCAGCCAAGTAGCGACAGGCCTCTATGGCTACACCTTC. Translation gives CASSQVATGLYGYTF.

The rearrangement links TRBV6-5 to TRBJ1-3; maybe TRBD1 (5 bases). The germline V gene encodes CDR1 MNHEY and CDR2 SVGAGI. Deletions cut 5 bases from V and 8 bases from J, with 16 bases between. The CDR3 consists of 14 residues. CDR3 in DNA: TGTGCCAGCAGTAGAAGGTCCGGAGGGGACACCATATATTTT. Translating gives CASSRRSGGDTIYF.

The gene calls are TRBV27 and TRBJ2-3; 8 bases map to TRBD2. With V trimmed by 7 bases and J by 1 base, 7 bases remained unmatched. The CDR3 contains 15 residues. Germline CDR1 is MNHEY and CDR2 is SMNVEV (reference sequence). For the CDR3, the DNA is TGTGCCAGCAACCGGGGGGGTCTTGGCACAGATACGCAGTATTTT. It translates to CASNRGGLGTDTQYF.

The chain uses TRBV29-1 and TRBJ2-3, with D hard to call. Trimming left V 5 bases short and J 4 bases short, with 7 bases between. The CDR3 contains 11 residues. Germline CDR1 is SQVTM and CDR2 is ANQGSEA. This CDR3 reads CSVSLADTQYF. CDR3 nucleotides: TGCAGCGTTAGCTTGGCAGATACGCAGTATTTT.

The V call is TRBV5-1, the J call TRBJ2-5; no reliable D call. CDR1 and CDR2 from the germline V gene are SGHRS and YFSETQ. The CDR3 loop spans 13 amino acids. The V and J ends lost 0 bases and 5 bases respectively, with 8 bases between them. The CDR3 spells CASSLGLEETQYF. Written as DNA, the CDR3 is TGCGCCAGCAGCTTGGGGCTAGAGGAGACCCAGTACTTC.

The CDR3: CASRRVGGEAFF. The CDR3 DNA reads TGTGCCAGCAGAAGAGTTGGAGGTGAAGCTTTCTTT. The rearrangement links TRBV6-5 to TRBJ1-1; no clear D. Deletions cut 6 bases from V and 7 bases from J, with 12 bases between. Per the germline V gene, CDR1 is MNHEY and CDR2 is SVGAGI. The CDR3 has 12 residues.

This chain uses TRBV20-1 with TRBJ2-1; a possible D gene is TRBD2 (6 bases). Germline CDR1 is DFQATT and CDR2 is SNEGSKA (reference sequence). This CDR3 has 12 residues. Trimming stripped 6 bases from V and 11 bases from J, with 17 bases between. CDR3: CSASLNSGKQFF. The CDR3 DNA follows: TGCAGTGCCAGTCTTAATAGCGGAAAGCAGTTCTTC.

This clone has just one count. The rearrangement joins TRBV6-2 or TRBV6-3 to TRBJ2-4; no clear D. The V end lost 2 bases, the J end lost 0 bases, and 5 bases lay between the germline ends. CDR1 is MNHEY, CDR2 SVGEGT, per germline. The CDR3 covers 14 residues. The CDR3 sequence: CASSYPLAKNIQYF. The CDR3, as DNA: TGTGCCAGCAGTTACCCACTAGCCAAAAACATTCAGTACTTC.

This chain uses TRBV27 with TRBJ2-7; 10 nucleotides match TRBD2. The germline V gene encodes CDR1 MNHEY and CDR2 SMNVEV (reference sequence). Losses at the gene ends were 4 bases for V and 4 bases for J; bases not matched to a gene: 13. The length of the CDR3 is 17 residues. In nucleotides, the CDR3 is TGTGCCAGCAGTTCGCTAGCCCTAGCGGGGGAAATATACGAGCAGTACTTC. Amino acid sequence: CASSSLALAGEIYEQYF.

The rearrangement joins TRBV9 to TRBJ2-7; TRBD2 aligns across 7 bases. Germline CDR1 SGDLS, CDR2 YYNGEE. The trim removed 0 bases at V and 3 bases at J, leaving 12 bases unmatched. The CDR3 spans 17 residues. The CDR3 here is CASSVGWRSGVSYEQYF. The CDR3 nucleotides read TGTGCCAGCAGCGTAGGATGGAGAAGCGGGGTTAGCTACGAGCAGTACTTC.

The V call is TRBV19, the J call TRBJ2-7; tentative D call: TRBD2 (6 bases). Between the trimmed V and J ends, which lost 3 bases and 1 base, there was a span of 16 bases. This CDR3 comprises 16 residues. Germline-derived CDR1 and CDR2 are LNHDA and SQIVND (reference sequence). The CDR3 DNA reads TGTGCCAGTAGTATGAGCCTTCGGGAGCTGTCCTACGAGCAGTACTTC. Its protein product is CASSMSLRELSYEQYF.

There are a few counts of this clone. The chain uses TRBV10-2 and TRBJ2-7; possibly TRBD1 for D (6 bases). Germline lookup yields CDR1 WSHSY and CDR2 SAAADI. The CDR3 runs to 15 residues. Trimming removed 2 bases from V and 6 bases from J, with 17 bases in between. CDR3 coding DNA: TGCGCCAGCAGTGAGCGGGTGACAGGCATGTCCGAGCAGTACTTC. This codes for CASSERVTGMSEQYF.

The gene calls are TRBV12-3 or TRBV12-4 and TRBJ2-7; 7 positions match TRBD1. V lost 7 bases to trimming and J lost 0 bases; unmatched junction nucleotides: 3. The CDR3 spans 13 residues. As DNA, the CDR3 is TGTGCCAGCACCAGACAGGGCTCCTACGAGCAGTACTTC. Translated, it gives CASTRQGSYEQYF.

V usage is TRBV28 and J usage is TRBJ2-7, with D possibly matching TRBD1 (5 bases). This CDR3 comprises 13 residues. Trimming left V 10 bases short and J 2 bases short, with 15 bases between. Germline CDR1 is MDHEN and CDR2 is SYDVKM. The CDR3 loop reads CAIGKGLAYEQYF. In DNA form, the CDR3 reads TGTGCCATCGGCAAGGGGTTGGCCTACGAGCAGTACTTC.

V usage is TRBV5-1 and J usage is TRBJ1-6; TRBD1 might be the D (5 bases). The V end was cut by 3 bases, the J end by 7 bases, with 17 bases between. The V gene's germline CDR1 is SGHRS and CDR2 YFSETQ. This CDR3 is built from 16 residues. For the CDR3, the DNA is TGCGCCAGCAGCTCTGACTTCGGGGGGGGAAATTCACCCCTCCACTTT. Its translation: CASSSDFGGGNSPLHF.

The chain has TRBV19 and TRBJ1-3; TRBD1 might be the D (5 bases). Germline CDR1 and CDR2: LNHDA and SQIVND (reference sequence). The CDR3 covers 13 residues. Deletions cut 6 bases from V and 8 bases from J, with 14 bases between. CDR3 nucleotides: TGTGCCAGTAGACCAGGGATCAGAGACACCATATATTTT. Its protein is CASRPGIRDTIYF.